Following are 26 T cell receptor beta chains from one sample sequenced in a study of glioma-infiltrating T cells (dated by TCRdb to 2016 to 2017). The instrument was an Illumina MiSeq. TCR alpha and beta CDR3 regions were amplified with the iRepertoire nested amplicon-rescue multiplex PCR (arm-PCR) platform from RNA. The public reads were reprocessed in TCRdb via fastp at Q25 and MiXCR, keeping in-frame beta chains. Each record represents a unique CDR3 protein, reported with the most common genes and DNA among its rows. This sample comprises about 130,000 distinct CDR3 sequences, around 23% of them detected only once. Roughly 29% of the sample lies in the top ten. What was sequenced was glioma tissue, nonneoplastic brain tissue, or PBMCs (not recorded which). These receptors all come from a human donor with low-grade glioma or glioblastoma, undergoing nonglioma brain surgery, or in good health (not recorded which).

The chain employs TRBV19 and TRBJ1-5; D not certain. This CDR3 region has 15 residues. The ends were cut back, 4 bases at V and 0 bases at J, with 10 bases in the middle. Germline loops: CDR1 LNHDA, CDR2 SQIVND (reference sequence). CDR3 protein: CASSNVGYSNQPQHF. CDR3 coding DNA: TGTGCCAGTAGTAATGTCGGATATAGCAATCAGCCCCAGCATTTT.

The V call is TRBV3-1, the J call TRBJ2-3, with D perhaps matching TRBD2 (5 bases). This CDR3 comprises 13 residues. With 1 base removed from V and 6 bases from J, the gap between germline ends came to 8 bases. CDR1 is LGHDT and CDR2 is YNNKEL in the germline V gene (reference sequence). This chain's CDR3 is CASSQGGSDTQYF. CDR3 nucleotide sequence: TGTGCCAGCAGCCAAGGAGGGAGCGATACGCAGTATTTT.

This chain uses TRBV20-1 with TRBJ2-7; TRBD2 is a possible D gene (5 bases). Germline V CDR1 and CDR2: DFQATT, SNEGSKA (reference sequence). Trimming shortened V by 4 bases and J by 4 bases, and 20 bases separated the two germline ends. The CDR3 covers 15 residues. CDR3 nucleotides: TGCAGTGCTACCACGGCGGGCCTTAAGCCTTACGAGCAGTACGTC. This sequence encodes CSATTAGLKPYEQYV.

This sequence joins TRBV7-3 and TRBJ1-2, with 9 bases aligning to TRBD1. The junction had 20 bases not matched to a gene; V was cut back by 4 bases and J by 8 bases. This CDR3 has 18 amino acids. Germline lookup yields CDR1 SGHTA and CDR2 FQGTGA. The CDR3 loop is CASSSTGTGHILPVGYTF. CDR3 bases: TGTGCCAGCAGCTCTACCGGGACAGGGCATATCTTGCCCGTCGGCTACACCTTC.

This clonotype occurred a few times. The CDR3 DNA follows: TGTGCCAGCAGTTATTCGGGGAGGACGCCCCAGCATTTT. Protein sequence: CASSYSGRTPQHF. This rearrangement joins TRBV6-2 or TRBV6-3 to TRBJ1-5; no clear D. The germline gives CDR1 MNHEY, CDR2 SVGEGT. V was pared by 3 bases and J by 9 bases, with 12 bases between. The CDR3 has 13 residues.

The chain joins TRBV7-9 to TRBJ2-7; 10 nucleotides match TRBD1. The CDR3 spans 17 residues. J lost 1 base, V lost 2 bases, and 8 bases had no gene match. In germline, CDR1 is SEHNR, CDR2 FQNEAQ (reference sequence). The CDR3 here is CASSLTPLGQGSYEQYV. The CDR3 nucleotides are TGTGCCAGCAGCTTAACCCCCCTGGGACAGGGGTCCTACGAGCAGTACGTC.

The rearrangement uses TRBV20-1 and TRBJ2-1; the match to TRBD1 covers 9 bases. The CDR3 sequence is 14 residues long. V lost 5 bases to trimming and J lost 6 bases; unmatched junction nucleotides: 8. The germline gives CDR1 DFQATT, CDR2 SNEGSKA (reference sequence). In DNA form, the CDR3 reads TGCAGTGCTCCACCCGGGACAGGGTTCAATGAGCAGTTCTTC. It specifies CSAPPGTGFNEQFF.

This clonotype was seen a handful of times. The chain's CDR3 is CASSMPLGSYNEQFF. DNA for the CDR3: TGTGCCAGCAGTATGCCTCTAGGGTCCTACAATGAGCAGTTCTTC. The chain combines TRBV28 with TRBJ2-1; no firm D call. The CDR3 has 15 amino acids. V shed 5 bases and J shed 1 base, with 12 bases lying between them. Per the germline V gene, CDR1 is MDHEN and CDR2 is SYDVKM.

As concerns this clonotype: This may be a read error, as it is one base from a much larger clone. The chain has TRBV20-1 and TRBJ1-1, with D perhaps matching TRBD1 (6 bases). CDR3 length: 13 residues. Per germline, CDR1 DFQATT and CDR2 SNEGSKA (reference sequence). The CDR3 is CSARGGPGTEDFF. The CDR3 nucleotides are TGCAGTGCACGAGGGGGGCCGGGCACTGAAGATTTCTTT.

V gene TRBV7-6 combines with J gene TRBJ2-1, with 11 bases aligning to TRBD2. The V segment lost 5 bases and the J segment 10 bases; nucleotides outside the gene matches: 7. Per germline, CDR1 SGHVS and CDR2 FNYEAQ. The CDR3 extends over 14 amino acids. In nucleotides, the CDR3 is TGTGCCAGCAGCGATCCGGGACTAGCGGCCGAGCAGTTCTTC. Translated, it gives CASSDPGLAAEQFF.

The genes are TRBV28 and TRBJ2-3, with D perhaps given as TRBD1 or TRBD2 (5 bases each). The germline CDR1 and CDR2 sequences are MDHEN and SYDVKM. This CDR3 contains 16 residues. V was clipped by 8 bases and J by 2 bases, with 20 bases between them. CDR3 protein: CASFGYGTANTDTQYF. DNA of the CDR3: TGTGCCAGCTTCGGGTACGGGACGGCCAACACAGATACGCAGTATTTT. The full variable domain, rest sourced from reference TRBV28 and TRBJ2-3, is DVKVTQSSRYLVKRTGEKVFLECVQDMDHENMFWYRQDPGLGLRLIYFSYDVKMKEKGDIPEGYSVSREKKERFSLILESASTNQTSMYLCASFGYGTANTDTQYFGPGTRLTVL.

The V gene is TRBV27, the J gene TRBJ1-2; D is possibly TRBD1 (5 bases). The germline V gene has CDR1 MNHEY and CDR2 SMNVEV (reference sequence). The CDR3 contains 12 residues. Trimming stripped 2 bases from V and 8 bases from J, with 9 bases between. CDR3 residues: CASSLAWDGYTF. The CDR3 DNA follows: TGTGCCAGCAGTTTAGCATGGGACGGCTACACCTTC.

The chain recombines TRBV2 with TRBJ1-5, with D unclear. There are 17 residues in the CDR3. V lost 1 base and J lost 4, with 17 bases in between. From germline, CDR1 is SNHLY and CDR2 FYNNEI. The CDR3 sequence is CASSEDIKQAGNQPQHF. The CDR3 DNA is TGTGCCAGCAGTGAAGATATTAAACAAGCGGGTAATCAGCCCCAGCATTTT.

This clonotype was detected only a few times. The rearrangement joins TRBV7-9 to TRBJ1-3; D remains unclear. Germline V gene lookup returns CDR1 SEHNR and CDR2 FQNEAQ (reference sequence). Between the trimmed V and J ends, which lost 3 bases and 1 base, there was a span of 10 bases. CDR3 length: 15 amino acids. CDR3 coding DNA: TGTGCCAGCAGCTTCCACAGAGAATCTGGAAACACCATATATTTT. It is translated as CASSFHRESGNTIYF.

In this sample, this clonotype turned up many times. V and J are TRBV28 and TRBJ1-4; possible D gene TRBD1, 5 bases. The CDR3 has 17 amino acids. V lost 5 bases, J lost 1 base, and 17 bases lay in between. Germline CDR1 is MDHEN and CDR2 is SYDVKM. The CDR3 protein is CASSLEGEWGTNEKLFF. CDR3 in DNA: TGTGCCAGCAGTCTGGAAGGGGAGTGGGGAACTAATGAAAAACTGTTTTTT.

This clonotype appeared many times. The chain uses TRBV6-2 or TRBV6-3 and TRBJ2-3; TRBD2 matches 13 bases. Germline CDR1 and CDR2: MNHEY and SVGEGT. CDR3 length: 15 amino acids. The ends lost 6 bases at V and 5 bases at J; junction bases unmatched: 5. CDR3 in DNA: TGTGCCAGCAGCAAAGGGACTAGCGGGAAAGATACGCAGTATTTT. The encoded protein is CASSKGTSGKDTQYF.

This clonotype was found many times. The rearrangement joins TRBV7-2 to TRBJ2-2; D remains unclear. The CDR3 loop spans 15 amino acids. Looked up from germline, CDR1 is SGHTA and CDR2 is FQGNSA. V was clipped by 5 bases and J by 0 bases, with 10 bases between them. The CDR3 coding sequence is TGTGCCAGCAGCCTACGACAAGCGAACACCGGGGAGCTGTTTTTT. This translates into CASSLRQANTGELFF.

Many counts were recorded for this clonotype. The V call is TRBV7-2, the J call TRBJ2-1; D gene ambiguous. The length of the CDR3 is 11 residues. The V end lost 8 bases, the J end lost 7 bases, and 9 bases lay between the germline ends. Germline CDR1 reads SGHTA; CDR2 reads FQGNSA. The CDR3, as DNA: TGTGCCAGCGGACCATTGAATGAGCAGTTCTTC. It yields the protein CASGPLNEQFF.

This clonotype was counted many times. The chain combines TRBV27 with TRBJ2-2; 11 bases are shared with TRBD1. CDR3 length: 16 residues. V was pared by 1 base and J by 4 bases, with 2 bases of the junction left unmatched. CDR1 and CDR2 (germline): MNHEY, SMNVEV (reference sequence). CDR3 region: CASSLLDRGPTGELFF. In nucleotides, the CDR3 is TGTGCCAGCAGTTTATTGGACAGGGGGCCCACCGGGGAGCTGTTTTTT.

This clonotype came up many times. The chain joins TRBV20-1 to TRBJ1-1; no clear D. This CDR3 contains 14 residues. Germline V gives CDR1 DFQATT, CDR2 SNEGSKA (reference sequence). V shed 0 bases and J shed 8 bases, with 16 bases lying between them. CDR3 sequence reads: CSARDRTPYREAFF. The DNA of the CDR3 is TGCAGTGCTAGAGATCGGACGCCCTATAGGGAAGCTTTCTTT.

This clonotype was seen at least ten times. The chain carries TRBV6-6 and TRBJ2-3; D remains unclear. This CDR3 has 14 amino acids. Germline lookup yields CDR1 MNHNY and CDR2 SVGAGI (reference sequence). V lost 0 bases to trimming and J lost 4 bases, with 8 bases between them. This chain's CDR3 is CASSYSLGADTQYF. Written as DNA, the CDR3 is TGTGCCAGCAGTTACTCGCTGGGCGCAGATACGCAGTATTTT.

This chain links TRBV3-1 with TRBJ2-3; D unresolved. Germline assignment: CDR1 LGHDT and CDR2 YNNKEL (reference sequence). This CDR3 spans 15 amino acids. Trimming removed 0 bases from V and 0 bases from J, with 7 bases in between. The CDR3 region is CASSQDVGSTDTQYF. DNA of the CDR3: TGTGCCAGCAGCCAAGATGTGGGGAGCACAGATACGCAGTATTTT.

This chain connects TRBV11-2 to TRBJ2-7; 10 bases match TRBD1. Per the germline V gene, CDR1 is SGHAT and CDR2 is FQNNGV. The CDR3 contains 13 residues. Trimming removed 8 bases from V and 6 bases from J; junction bases left unmatched: 7. DNA for the CDR3: TGTGCCAGCGCGCTGACAGGGGGCTTCGAGCAGTACGTC. This translates into CASALTGGFEQYV.

This clonotype was detected many times. This chain uses TRBV27 with TRBJ1-1; D is uncertain. The germline V gene has CDR1 MNHEY and CDR2 SMNVEV (reference sequence). The ends were cut back, 6 bases at V and 5 bases at J, with 10 bases in the middle. There are 12 residues in the CDR3. The CDR3 DNA is TGTGCCAGCAGCACCGGCGGTACTGAAGCTTTCTTT. Amino acids: CASSTGGTEAFF.

This chain joins TRBV4-1 and TRBJ1-5; the D gene is possibly TRBD1 (6 bases). Germline V CDR1 and CDR2: MGHRA, YSYEKL. V lost 1 base to trimming and J lost 2 bases, with 12 bases between them. The CDR3 spans 16 residues. The CDR3 nucleotides read TGCGCCAGCAGCCAAGGCCGGACAGTAGGCAATCAGCCCCAGCATTTT. Translated, it gives CASSQGRTVGNQPQHF.

This clonotype was counted at least ten times. This chain connects TRBV20-1 to TRBJ2-3, with D possibly TRBD2 on 6 matching bases. V was shortened by 0 bases and J by 0 bases, with 10 bases between the two germline ends. Germline assignment: CDR1 DFQATT and CDR2 SNEGSKA (reference sequence). The CDR3 length is 15 residues. The CDR3 DNA sequence: TGCAGTGCTAGAGATACTAGCCGAAGCACAGATACGCAGTATTTT. Translated, it gives CSARDTSRSTDTQYF.